A selection of T cell receptor beta chains follows, all from one sample in a study of cytomegalovirus exposure and HLA in healthy donors. The data were produced by immunoSEQ multiplex PCR, yet TCRdb's version contains in-frame clones alone and is incomplete. Its listing shows approximately 120,000 clones. Sequenced sample: PBMCs. The receptors were sampled from a middle-aged man in good health and CMV-seronegative. Both conserved end residues are trimmed from each CDR3.

v_gene	j_gene	CDR3aa
TRBV9	TRBJ2-7	ASSTRPDSLVEQY
TRBV4-3	TRBJ2-3	ASSQDHPGRKQY
TRBV5-1	TRBJ2-1	ASSLLGFLQGEQF
TRBV19	TRBJ1-1	ASSIATPAGGGEAF
TRBV30	TRBJ2-7	AWSVGGQGYEQY
TRBV5-1	TRBJ2-3	ASSPRLAADTQY
TRBV6-5	TRBJ1-2	ASRDRVNYGYT
TRBV5-1	TRBJ2-7	ASSPGTGGASYEQY
TRBV29-1	TRBJ2-5	SVGGLAGVAQY
TRBV27	TRBJ2-1	ASSSWTSGSYNEQF
TRBV15	TRBJ2-2	ATRAGGNTGELF
TRBV7-3	TRBJ1-1	ASSLRVQRNTEAF
TRBV19	TRBJ1-1	ASSSSWGTEAF
TRBV30	TRBJ2-7	ASWTGGYEQY
TRBV7-3	TRBJ2-3	ASSLMRREDTQY
TRBV6-5	TRBJ2-3	ASSSGTSGSLDTQY
TRBV30	TRBJ1-6	AWLGQINSPLH
TRBV7-2	TRBJ2-2	ASSLAGLNTGELF
TRBV4-1	TRBJ1-1	ASSLGTGGRAF
TRBV7-8	TRBJ2-7	ASSYAGYEQY
TRBV4-2	TRBJ2-5	ASSQEGGTGGRWETQY
TRBV29-1	TRBJ2-3	SVAGGFTSTDTQY
TRBV7-2	TRBJ1-2	ASSPGTGVYGYT